This T cell receptor (beta chain) was captured in a study of T cell repertoires in cytomegalovirus infection. The wider study: Carrying CMV and the relevant HLA type showed in public TCR beta signatures.

Germline V gene lookup returns CDR1 DFQATT and CDR2 SNEGSKA (reference sequence). Deletions cut 3 bases from V and 13 bases from J, with 16 bases between. The CDR3 totals 13 residues. Each CDR3 protein is one row after TCRdb ran MiXCR on the reads. The sample gives approximately 550,000 distinct CDR3 sequences, more than 15% of which show up once; approximately 24% is in the top ten. About this clonotype itself: The antigen is undetermined.

Study-wide results and caveats: HLA-C-restricted, CMV-specific TCR beta clonotypes were dominant ex vivo. The cumulative frequency of public TCR beta families distinguished individuals who carried CMV together with the relevant HLA.

The V call is TRBV20-1, the J call TRBJ1-6; D is possibly TRBD1 (6 bases). This receptor was identified in a human donor in good health (CMV status not recorded). Some clones in this sample may be carry-over from other donors' samples. Sequenced input: CD8+ T cells from PBMCs. The CDR3 sequence is CSARGAGGRPLHF. CDR3 DNA: TGCAGTGCTAGGGGGGCGGGAGGTCGGCCCCTCCACTTT.